Shown below are 10 T cell receptor beta chains from a single sample sequenced in a study of CD8 T cells in Susac syndrome. An amount of RNA that ranged from roughly 0.45 to 1 ug was reverse transcribed with random hexamers. TCRdb reprocessed the immunoSEQ multiplex PCR reads with MiXCR, giving one entry per CDR3 protein. The repertoire holds about 300,000 distinct CDR3 sequences, approximately 85% seen once, with about 0.22% in the top ten. What was sequenced was CD8+ T cells from PBMCs. Source of these receptors: a human donor with multiple sclerosis.

The CDR3 nucleotides are TGTGCCAGCAGCGTAGACACTAATCCCAATGAGCAGTTCTTC. Translation gives CASSVDTNPNEQFF. V usage is TRBV9 and J usage is TRBJ2-1; D not resolved. Per germline, CDR1 SGDLS and CDR2 YYNGEE. The CDR3 is 14 amino acids. Trimming took 0 bases from V and 6 from J, leaving 10 bases between them.

J is TRBJ2-7 and V is TRBV7-9; 9 nucleotides agree with TRBD1. The CDR3 covers 15 residues. After removal of 8 bases from V and 3 bases from J, the junction contained 11 bases not matched to a gene. Germline V gene lookup returns CDR1 SEHNR and CDR2 FQNEAQ (reference sequence). The CDR3 sequence is CASGGLGTGIYEQYF. The CDR3 region has the DNA TGTGCCAGCGGCGGACTGGGGACAGGGATCTACGAGCAGTACTTC. The full variable domain, rest sourced from reference TRBV7-9 and TRBJ2-7, is DTGVSQNPRHKITKRGQNVTFRCDPISEHNRLYWYRQTLGQGPEFLTYFQNEAQLEKSRLLSDRFSAERPKGSFSTLEIQRTEQGDSAMYLCASGGLGTGIYEQYFGPGTRLTVT.

The V call is TRBV25-1, the J call TRBJ2-7, with 9 bases that match TRBD2. Germline values: CDR1 MGHDK, CDR2 SYGVNS. This CDR3 comprises 17 residues. The trim removed 0 bases at V and 0 bases at J, leaving 6 bases unmatched. CDR3 in DNA: TGTGCCAGCAGTGAATATGCTAGCGGGGAAACCTCCTACGAGCAGTACTTC. Translating gives CASSEYASGETSYEQYF.

The rearrangement links TRBV28 to TRBJ2-7; D not certain. In germline, CDR1 is MDHEN, CDR2 SYDVKM. The CDR3 has 15 residues. The V end was cut by 2 bases, the J end by 2 bases, with 13 bases between. CDR3 sequence: CASSLNLASTYEQYF. CDR3 DNA sequence: TGTGCCAGCAGTTTAAACCTGGCGTCGACCTACGAGCAGTACTTC.

The V and J genes are TRBV7-6 and TRBJ2-7; no clear D. The V end lost 5 bases, the J end lost 5 bases, and 19 bases lay between the germline ends. The CDR3 contains 15 residues. The germline V gene encodes CDR1 SGHVS and CDR2 FNYEAQ. CDR3 bases: TGTGCCAGCAGCCCCGAGGCCGGGTCAGTTAACGAGCAGTACTTC. Translation: CASSPEAGSVNEQYF.

The chain has TRBV7-9 and TRBJ2-1; D gene ambiguous. The length of the CDR3 is 13 residues. Trimming took off 3 bases at V and 9 bases at J, with 12 bases between the two ends. Germline V gene data show CDR1 as SEHNR and CDR2 as FQNEAQ (reference sequence). The CDR3 region is CASSFVSGTEQFF. CDR3 sequence (DNA): TGTGCCAGCAGCTTCGTATCGGGTACTGAGCAGTTCTTC.

The CDR3 DNA follows: TGCGCCAGCAGCCAAGAATCGGCGACTTCCTACGAGCAGTACTTC. The encoded protein is CASSQESATSYEQYF. This chain links TRBV4-1 with TRBJ2-7; no reliable D call. Germline V gene sequence: CDR1 MGHRA, CDR2 YSYEKL. V lost 0 bases and J lost 1, with 10 bases in between. CDR3 size: 15 residues.

The chain combines TRBV7-9 with TRBJ1-1; no reliable D call. The V end was cut by 1 base, the J end by 10 bases, with 22 bases between. CDR3 length: 16 amino acids. Germline V gene sequence: CDR1 SEHNR, CDR2 FQNEAQ (reference sequence). CDR3 region: CASSLESPSWPIGAFF. As DNA, the CDR3 is TGTGCCAGCAGCTTAGAGTCCCCCTCTTGGCCAATTGGAGCTTTCTTT.

This clonotype appeared a single time. CDR3 bases: TGTGCCAGCACCCGCCGGTGGGGGGGCTACAATGAGCAGTTCTTC. It is translated as CASTRRWGGYNEQFF. The V and J genes are TRBV28 and TRBJ2-1, with 7 positions matching TRBD2. With V trimmed by 7 bases and J by 3 bases, 9 bases remained unmatched. Germline lookup yields CDR1 MDHEN and CDR2 SYDVKM. The CDR3 is 15 amino acids.

The CDR3 DNA reads as TGTGCCAGCAGCCAGGACGAAACGGGGGAGCTGTTTTTT. Its protein product is CASSQDETGELFF. The gene calls are TRBV5-6 and TRBJ2-2; D uncertain. The CDR3 extends over 13 amino acids. In germline, CDR1 is SGHDT, CDR2 YYEEEE. With 4 bases removed from V and 8 bases from J, the gap between germline ends came to 12 bases.